One sample yielded the 9 T cell receptor beta chains listed below, sequenced in a study of cytomegalovirus exposure and HLA in healthy donors. 60 Vbeta and 13 Jbeta primers were used in PCR. Measured with immunoSEQ multiplex PCR; TCRdb has only the in-frame clones, and not every one. Here the sample spans under 200,000 clones, about 12% being singletons. Sequencing was carried out using PBMCs. The receptors stem from a man aged 45-65 years in good health and CMV-seropositive.

This clone was seen a handful of times. This sequence joins TRBV5-1 and TRBJ1-2, with a possible D match to TRBD1 (6 bases). Trimming removed 1 base at V and 5 bases at J, with 9 bases between. Germline assignment: CDR1 SGHRS and CDR2 YFSETQ. The CDR3 loop spans 13 amino acids. CDR3 coding DNA: TGCGCCAGCAGCTTGACCCAGGGGTATGGCTACACCTTC. Translation gives CASSLTQGYGYTF.

This clone was observed a few times. This chain links TRBV5-1 with TRBJ1-2; D not certain. Trimming stripped 5 bases from V and 8 bases from J, with 10 bases between. The CDR3 totals 11 residues. The germline gives CDR1 SGHRS, CDR2 YFSETQ. CDR3 DNA: TGCGCCAGCAGTAATAACGGGGGCTACACCTTC. Translation gives CASSNNGGYTF.

This chain uses TRBV11-2 with TRBJ2-5; D possibly corresponds to TRBD2 (5 bases). The germline V gene has CDR1 SGHAT and CDR2 FQNNGV. V lost 1 base to trimming and J lost 1 base, with 13 bases between them. The CDR3 loop spans 16 amino acids. As DNA, the CDR3 is TGTGCCAGCAGCTTAGTGAGGGCCGGGTCCCAAGAGACCCAGTACTTC. It yields the protein CASSLVRAGSQETQYF.

Concerning this clone itself: Other DNA sequences from this sample encode an identical CDR3 as well. The chain is built from TRBV9 and TRBJ2-5; the match to TRBD1 covers 9 bases. Germline lookup yields CDR1 SGDLS and CDR2 YYNGEE. With V trimmed by 2 bases and J by 2 bases, 1 base remained unmatched. There are 14 residues in the CDR3. The CDR3 DNA reads as TGTGCCAGCAGCGTCGACAGGGGGCAAGAGACCCAGTACTTC. Its protein is CASSVDRGQETQYF.

This clone occurred a few times. The chain has TRBV10-3 and TRBJ1-5; D possibly corresponds to TRBD1 (5 bases). The CDR3 spans 17 residues. Trimming took off 0 bases at V and 1 base at J, with 13 bases between the two ends. Germline V gene data show CDR1 as ENHRY and CDR2 as SYGVKD. The CDR3 loop reads CAISESGGGSSNQPQHF. The CDR3 coding sequence is TGTGCCATCAGTGAGTCTGGTGGGGGGTCGAGCAATCAGCCCCAGCATTTT.

J is TRBJ2-4 and V is TRBV6-5; TRBD2 might be the D (5 bases). CDR1 is MNHEY, CDR2 SVGAGI, per germline. The CDR3 sequence is 14 residues long. V lost 0 bases and J lost 8, with 11 bases in between. The CDR3 region is CASSYSNGGDIQYF. CDR3 sequence (DNA): TGTGCCAGCAGTTACTCGAATGGAGGAGACATTCAGTACTTC.

A remark on this clone: One end of the junction fails to match germline, which may point to a read error. The chain joins TRBV7-3 to TRBJ2-2; tentative D call: TRBD2 (6 bases). CDR3 length equals 17 residues. CDR1 and CDR2 (germline): SGHTA, FQGTGA. The CDR3, as DNA: TGTGCCAGCCGGGGGAGCACTATCAACCCGAACGCCGGGGAGCTGTTTTTT. Its protein is CASRGSTINPNAGELFF.

This rearrangement joins TRBV28 to TRBJ1-4, with 8 positions matching TRBD1. CDR1 and CDR2 (germline): MDHEN, SYDVKM. Germline trimming cut 6 bases from V and 7 bases from J; bases unmatched to any gene: 16. The CDR3 contains 17 residues. The CDR3 DNA reads as TGTGCCAGCAGAGAGCCCTTAGGGACAGGTTCTCGTGAAAAACTGTTTTTT. This codes for CASREPLGTGSREKLFF.

The rearrangement joins TRBV5-6 to TRBJ2-7; no clear D gene. The germline gives CDR1 SGHDT, CDR2 YYEEEE. CDR3 length: 11 residues. With 4 bases removed from V and 7 bases from J, the gap between germline ends came to 9 bases. The CDR3 loop is CASSNLWEQYV. The CDR3, as DNA: TGTGCCAGCAGCAATTTGTGGGAGCAGTACGTC.